The subject of this entry is one T cell receptor beta chain. The sample is drawn from a study of graft-versus-host responses after intestinal transplantation. The germline V gene has CDR1 SGHRS and CDR2 YFSETQ. Trimming shortened V by 0 bases and J by 5 bases, and 12 bases separated the two germline ends. This CDR3 has 15 residues. Assay: immunoSEQ multiplex PCR; the TCRdb copy retains only in-frame clones and omits some. The sample has 9,500 to 15,000 clones, 93% seen once. This specimen was PBMCs, taken around 3.5 months after intestinal transplant. This sequence was found in a human patient who received an intestinal transplant, so some T cells may come from the graft donor. V is TRBV5-1 and J is TRBJ2-1; possibly TRBD1 for D (6 bases). The CDR3 here is CASSLEQGWDNEQFF. CDR3 nucleotides: TGCGCCAGCAGCTTGGAACAGGGTTGGGACAATGAGCAGTTCTTC.